This is a list of T cell receptor beta chains from one sample in a study of identical twins. TCRdb recomputed calls from the 5' RACE reads with MiXCR, one row per CDR3 protein. Here the sample spans some 460,000 distinct CDR3 sequences, 12% to 15% being singletons. These sequences were also reported in another study, on yellow fever vaccine responses in identical twins.

Specimen: CD4+ T cells sorted from blood. These receptors originate from a young woman in good health. The CDR3 runs from the conserved cysteine through the conserved F or W. Each record gives: J gene, clone size, D gene, V gene, CDR3 DNA, CDR3 protein. The D gene is left open where the match is weak. Expanded clones get a size class; other rows say once, few or many, or leave the size out.

TRBJ2-5,few,TRBD1,TRBV30,TGTGCCTGGAGTGTACCTCCAGGGGGGACCCAGTACTTC,CAWSVPPGGTQYF
TRBJ2-2,.,TRBD2,TRBV12-3/TRBV12-4,TGTGCCAGCAGATCACCGGGACTAGCGAACGGGACCGGGGAGCTGTTTTTT,CASRSPGLANGTGELFF
TRBJ2-7,.,.,TRBV20-1,TGCAGTGCTAGAGCAGGGTCGGTGCAGTACTTC,CSARAGSVQYF
TRBJ2-7,few,TRBD1,TRBV4-3,TGCGCCAGCAGCCAAGATCTAGGACAGGGGACGTACGAGCAGTACTTC,CASSQDLGQGTYEQYF
TRBJ2-4,few,.,TRBV10-1,TGCGCCAGCAGTGAAGGAGGACTAAGACTCTGGAACATTCAGTACTTC,CASSEGGLRLWNIQYF
TRBJ2-7,.,TRBD2,TRBV7-8,TGTGCCAGCAGCCCCCGGGGGGGAAACTACGAGCAGTACTTC,CASSPRGGNYEQYF
TRBJ2-1,few,.,TRBV3-1,TGTGCCAGCAGCCAAGAAGCCGGATGGGGCTCCTACAATGAGCAGTTCTTC,CASSQEAGWGSYNEQFF
TRBJ1-2,.,.,TRBV30,TGTGCCTGGAGTGTACTACAGGGAGGTGGCTACACCTTC,CAWSVLQGGGYTF
TRBJ1-6,.,.,TRBV3-1,TGTGCCAGCAGCCATAGTGCAGGGTTTTCACCCCTCCACTTT,CASSHSAGFSPLHF
TRBJ2-1,few,.,TRBV24-1,TGTGCCACCAGTCGATCTCGGATCTCGGACAATGAGCAGTTCTTC,CATSRSRISDNEQFF
TRBJ2-1,few,.,TRBV5-1,TGCGCCAGCGGGGCGGGTGCCTACAATGAGCAGTTCTTC,CASGAGAYNEQFF
TRBJ2-1,few,.,TRBV5-1,TGCGCCAGCAGCTTGGTCCCATCCCAGGTCTACAATGAGCAGTTCTTC,CASSLVPSQVYNEQFF
TRBJ2-3,.,.,TRBV6-1,TGTGCCAGCAGACCACCCGGCGGTCCCCTATATACGCAGTATTTT,CASRPPGGPLYTQYF
TRBJ2-2,few,TRBD2,TRBV3-1,TGTGCCAGCAGCCGAAGCGGGAGCGGCACCGGGGAGCTGTTTTTT,CASSRSGSGTGELFF
TRBJ2-1,many,.,TRBV5-1,TGCGCCAGCAGCTTACGGGACGGGTCCTACAATGAGCAGTTCTTC,CASSLRDGSYNEQFF
TRBJ2-6,.,.,TRBV20-1,TGCAGTGCTAGAGCGGTCGAGGGCTCTGGGGCCAACGTCCTGACTTTC,CSARAVEGSGANVLTF
TRBJ2-2,few,TRBD2,TRBV7-2,TGTGCCAGCAGCCTAGCGGGAGCGCAAAACACCGGGGAGCTGTTTTTT,CASSLAGAQNTGELFF
TRBJ2-3,.,.,TRBV6-1,TGTGCCAGCAGTCCCCTGGGGGGCTGGACAGATACGCAGTATTTT,CASSPLGGWTDTQYF
TRBJ2-2,.,TRBD2,TRBV19,TGTGCCAGTAGTATGGGGAGCGGGACGTCACCCGGGGAGCTGTTTTTT,CASSMGSGTSPGELFF
TRBJ2-7,many,TRBD2,TRBV27,TGTGCCAGCAGTTCGGGACTAGCCTACGAGCAGTACTTC,CASSSGLAYEQYF
TRBJ1-2,.,.,TRBV12-3/TRBV12-4,TGTGCCAGCAGTTTCTTACCATCGGCAGGGCGCTATGGCTACACCTTC,CASSFLPSAGRYGYTF
TRBJ2-2,.,.,TRBV11-2,TGTGCCAGCAGCTCGGACGGGAAGAACACCGGGGAGCTGTTTTTT,CASSSDGKNTGELFF
TRBJ2-3,few,TRBD2,TRBV7-6,TGTGCCAGCAGCATCCGAGTTGGGATGAGCGGGAGGGGCACAGATACGCAGTATTTT,CASSIRVGMSGRGTDTQYF
TRBJ2-1,few,TRBD1,TRBV2,TGTGCCAGCAGTCTAAAAACAGGGGGCAATGAGCAGTTCTTC,CASSLKTGGNEQFF
TRBJ2-1,.,TRBD2,TRBV5-4,TGTGCCACCGCAATAGCGGGAGCGACGGATGAACAGTTCTTC,CATAIAGATDEQFF
TRBJ2-3,few,TRBD1,TRBV11-2,TGTGCCAGCAGCCCGGGACAGGGAAGGGGAGATACGCAGTATTTT,CASSPGQGRGDTQYF
TRBJ2-1,few,TRBD2,TRBV4-1,TGCGCCAGCAGCCAAGATAAACTAGCGGGTGAGCAGTTCTTC,CASSQDKLAGEQFF
TRBJ2-1,many,.,TRBV10-3,TGTGCCATCAGCCGAGAAGCTGAGCAGTTCTTC,CAISREAEQFF
TRBJ1-1,few,.,TRBV12-3/TRBV12-4,TGTGCCAGCAACCAACAGGTCATGAACACTGAAGCTTTCTTT,CASNQQVMNTEAFF
TRBJ2-7,.,.,TRBV25-1,TGTGCCAGCAGTGAATATATGGGGGAGCAGTACTTC,CASSEYMGEQYF
TRBJ2-1,many,.,TRBV5-1,TGCGCCAGCAGGTTTGGACAGTCGAATGAGCAGTTCTTC,CASRFGQSNEQFF
TRBJ2-5,.,TRBD2,TRBV20-1,TGCAGTGCTAGAGAAGCTAGGGCTAGCGGCCCTAAAGAGACCCAGTACTTC,CSAREARASGPKETQYF
TRBJ2-1,once,.,TRBV20-1,TGCAGTGCGAGCTGGGCGGGGGCGACCTACAATGAGCAGTTCTTC,CSASWAGATYNEQFF
TRBJ2-1,many,.,TRBV20-1,TGCAGTGCTAGCAGGAGCGGGTTTTACAATGAGCAGTTCTTC,CSASRSGFYNEQFF
TRBJ2-2,few,.,TRBV5-1,TGCGCCAGCAGCTTGGAATCAGGGTCCGGGGAGCTGTTTTTT,CASSLESGSGELFF
TRBJ2-5,.,TRBD2,TRBV3-1,TGTGCCAGCAGCCAGCGGGGGGGCCGAGAGACCCAGTACTTC,CASSQRGGRETQYF
TRBJ2-5,many,TRBD2,TRBV6-2/TRBV6-3,TGTGCCAGCTCCCATGGGCCGGGAGGAAGAAAGACCCAGTACTTC,CASSHGPGGRKTQYF
TRBJ2-2,.,.,TRBV5-1,TGCGCCAGCAGCCCTTTGACTGCGGGGACCGGGGAGCTGTTTTTT,CASSPLTAGTGELFF
TRBJ2-3,few,.,TRBV20-1,TGCAGTGCTAGCGAGCCGGGTACAGATACGCAGTATTTT,CSASEPGTDTQYF
TRBJ2-3,few,TRBD2,TRBV7-3,TGTGCCAGCAGCTTAACTACCGGGGGGAATACGCAGTATTTT,CASSLTTGGNTQYF
TRBJ2-1,few,.,TRBV10-3,TGTGCCATCAGTCCCATAGGGTATGAGCAGTTCTTC,CAISPIGYEQFF
TRBJ2-1,.,.,TRBV11-3,TGTGCCAGCAGCGAGGGGGGCGGACAGGCACGCGACAATGAGCAGTTCTTC,CASSEGGGQARDNEQFF
TRBJ2-3,many,TRBD2,TRBV5-1,TGCGCCAGCAGCTTGGCACTAGCGGAGCCAAGCACAGATACGCAGTATTTT,CASSLALAEPSTDTQYF
TRBJ2-3,.,TRBD1,TRBV15,TGTGCCACCAGCAGAGATTGGGGGACAGGGGGCTCAGATACGCAGTATTTT,CATSRDWGTGGSDTQYF
TRBJ2-1,.,TRBD2,TRBV20-1,TGCAGTGCTCCCACTAGCGGGAGGAGTGAGCAGTTCTTC,CSAPTSGRSEQFF
TRBJ1-5,.,.,TRBV20-1,TGCAGTGCTAGTTTTAAGGAGACAGGAAGCAATCAGCCCCAGCATTTT,CSASFKETGSNQPQHF